This entry is about one T cell receptor (beta chain). Its antigen is unknown. Base qualities are not at hand, and no much larger clone is one base apart. Germline trimming amounts to 4 bases on V and 2 bases on J, with 0 as the count of junction bases outside the gene matches. The CDR3 holds 13 amino acids from the cysteine to the phenylalanine. Only the CDR3 portion is preserved as DNA: 39 bases, with reading frame beginning at the first base. CDR1 and CDR2, looked up from the germline V gene, are MGHDK and SYGVNS. This record comes from a study of blood T cell repertoires in COVID-19 (dated by TCRdb to about 2020). For the wider study: Collaborator samples came from the United States, Italy and Spain and covered acute and convalescent phases of COVID-19. The material from the prospective study consisted of cDNA or gDNA derived from T cells, B-cell-depleted T cells, or PBMCs. Subjects who had been exposed to COVID-19, were actively infected with it, or had recovered from it provided the deeply sampled blood TCRbeta repertoires that made up the dataset. The repertoires were released in a freely available public database meant as a resource for research on the immune response to SARS-CoV-2. The samples were drawn from two sources: the first 160 participants of the ongoing ImmuneRACE study, and 1,000 to 1,500 subjects contributed by 6 global collaborators. Nearly every sample came with metadata listing a de-identified subject ID, COVID-19 status, age in years and sex. Where HLA class I and class II types were available, the types were taken from metadata supplied by the sample provider, not from assay-based typing.

What the authors observed across the whole study: The quantity of clinical and demographic metadata differed by source and by participant and was supplied without curation.

Collaborating institutions collected whole blood in K2EDTA tubes following their own protocols. For TCRbeta analysis, collaborators shipped samples as frozen whole blood, isolated PBMCs, or DNA extracted from either of those sample types. The immunoSEQ Assay, a bias-controlled multiplex PCR, was used to amplify TCRbeta CDR3 regions from genomic DNA. In the paper's pipeline: The number of nucleated cells in each sample was estimated from the amplification of reference gene primers within the assay. Sequence reads were collapsed and filtered to measure the absolute abundance of every unique TCRbeta CDR3 rearrangement. For each sample, productive Simpson clonality was calculated by taking the square root of Simpson's diversity index across productive rearrangements. TCRdb holds this immuneACCESS table with in-frame rearrangements only. Some clones are missing; in checked studies, unresolved V genes explain under half, and the rest has no known cause. Clone size and V and J calls were adopted from that table, with D and trimming inferred from the DNA. This sample comprises roughly 200,000 clones, approximately 83% of them detected only once. In total, the top ten clones hold over 9.5% of the sample.

The sequenced sample was peripheral blood. The chain is assembled from TRBV25-1 and TRBJ2-7, with 9 bases matching TRBD1. This sequence was found in a human donor with active or convalescent COVID-19. The donor label of this sample is uncertain. For the CDR3, the sequence is CASSGDRAYEQYF. At the DNA level, the sequence is TGTGCCAGCAGTGGGGACAGGGCCTACGAGCAGTACTTC.